The rows below give T cell receptor beta chains drawn from one sample of a study of T cell responses to AZD1222 COVID-19 vaccine. The repertoire was sequenced with immunoSEQ multiplex PCR; TCRdb's copy has only in-frame clones and lacks some. This table holds tens of thousands of clones, 75% to 90% found once. Here the sequenced sample was peripheral blood, taken on day 0 of AZD1222 vaccination. These receptors all stem from an adult in good health. Both conserved end residues are trimmed from each CDR3.

TRBJ1-3	TRBV6-1	ASSDGVTGFAGNTIY
TRBJ2-7	TRBV7-6	ASSPSDNSYEQY
TRBJ2-7	TRBV2	ASPREFDYEQY
TRBJ1-1	TRBV3-1/TRBV3-2	ASSHEPRNTEAF
TRBJ2-5	TRBV5-8	ASSWTGTSGETQY
TRBJ1-4	TRBV15	ATSRDRGSTNEKLF
TRBJ1-1	TRBV7-2	ASSLGVGDREF
TRBJ2-1	TRBV9	ASSVVATSYNEQF
TRBJ1-1	TRBV11-3	ASSREVAEAF
TRBJ1-3	TRBV7-9	ATPVGPGNTIY
TRBJ2-2	TRBV21-1	ASSNRVYTGELF
TRBJ1-2	TRBV5-1	ASSLTNYGYT
TRBJ2-1	TRBV6-4	ASAGDRGQNEQF
TRBJ1-6	TRBV4-3	ASSQESVNSPLH
TRBJ2-2	TRBV7-9	ASSFNNGPGELF
TRBJ1-2	TRBV15	ATSREQGANYGYT
TRBJ1-4	TRBV14	ASSQGSAPLSLF
TRBJ1-3	TRBV6-5	ASSEHTGNTIY
TRBJ1-5	TRBV4-1	ASSQANGVNQPQH
TRBJ2-4	TRBV6-1	ASSEEGASGSLAKNIQY
TRBJ1-1	TRBV5-4	ASSGWRGNTEAF
TRBJ1-1	TRBV27	ASRRDRALPKF
TRBJ1-1	TRBV6-6	ASRSGTTTEAF
TRBJ2-5	TRBV3-1/TRBV3-2	ASSHEREGGPPRTQY
TRBJ2-5	TRBV7-3	ASSLGGRAIETQY
TRBJ2-5	TRBV19	ASSKTGAASGSPRQETQY
TRBJ2-3	TRBV18	ASSLLAGETDTQY
TRBJ2-2	TRBV11-1	ASSYPRGDTGELF
TRBJ2-3	TRBV19	ASSSQTSGTVTDTQY
TRBJ2-7	TRBV7-2	ASSSYPGPGYEQY
TRBJ1-2	TRBV18	ASSPDGYGYGYT
TRBJ1-1	TRBV6-5	ASSYDGNTEAF
TRBJ2-1	TRBV13	ASSMTSGRVQPTYNEQF
TRBJ1-6	TRBV4-2	ASKPGTANSPLH
TRBJ1-1	TRBV10-3	AISGSLTVNTEAF
TRBJ2-3	TRBV2	ASSRGSGSPDTQY
TRBJ2-3	TRBV2	ASGESGQGHLRDTQY
TRBJ1-3	TRBV21-1	ASSIGDRLILSGNTIY
TRBJ2-2	TRBV6-5	ASSYDRGPITGELF
TRBJ1-3	TRBV11-2	ASTLPKGQLSGNTIY
TRBJ1-3	TRBV6-5	ASSYTGEGGNTIY
TRBJ2-5	TRBV15	ATSRDLGTEETQY
TRBJ2-3	TRBV7-7	ASSLSGTDTQY
TRBJ2-7	TRBV2	ASSRTSGISYEQY
TRBJ2-7	TRBV2	ASRYLGQGSYEQY